This T cell receptor beta chain was sequenced for a study of blood T cell repertoires in COVID-19. Study information: Acute-phase and convalescent COVID-19 samples originated in the United States, Italy and Spain. PBMCs, B-cell-depleted T cells, or T cells provided the cDNA or gDNA that made up the material.

The authors' processing: From reference gene primer amplification, estimates of nucleated cell counts were derived. Sequencing used immunoSEQ multiplex PCR; TCRdb keeps in-frame clones, though not all of them. V, J and clone size are those of that table, while D and trimming were read from the DNA. This table has 70,000 to 85,000 clones, about nine tenths appearing once. The V gene's germline CDR1 is ENHRY and CDR2 SYGVKD. After removal of 1 base from V and 6 bases from J, the junction contained 9 bases not matched to a gene. The CDR3 consists of 16 residues. The receptor comes from a woman aged 45-59 years with active or convalescent COVID-19. V and J are TRBV10-3 and TRBJ1-5; 7 nucleotides align to TRBD1. Material for sequencing was peripheral blood. This CDR3 is CAISEFVTGWGQPQHF. The CDR3 DNA reads as TGTGCCATCAGTGAGTTTGTGACAGGGTGGGGTCAGCCCCAGCATTTT.